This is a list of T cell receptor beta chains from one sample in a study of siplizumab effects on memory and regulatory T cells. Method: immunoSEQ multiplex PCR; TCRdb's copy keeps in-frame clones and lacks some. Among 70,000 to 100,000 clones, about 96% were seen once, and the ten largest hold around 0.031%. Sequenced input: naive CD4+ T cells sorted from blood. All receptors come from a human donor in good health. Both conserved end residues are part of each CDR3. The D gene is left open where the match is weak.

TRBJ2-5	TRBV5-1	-	CASSFPQAGTETQYF
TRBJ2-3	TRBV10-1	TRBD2	CASSESQTSGRGDTQYF
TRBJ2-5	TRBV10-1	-	CASSRDVSETQYF
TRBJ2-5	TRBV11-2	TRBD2	CATTSGGAAETQYF
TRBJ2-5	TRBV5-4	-	CASMGKEETQYF
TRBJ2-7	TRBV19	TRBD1	CASSPGQGRSYEQYF
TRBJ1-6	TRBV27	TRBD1	CASRGQGLNNSPLHF
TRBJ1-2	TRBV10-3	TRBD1	CAISGTGGDLGYTF
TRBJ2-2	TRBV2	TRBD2	CASRVGGGGTGELFF
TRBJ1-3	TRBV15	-	CATRTVSSGNTIYF
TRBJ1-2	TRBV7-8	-	CASSSLMGGYTF
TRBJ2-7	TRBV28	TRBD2	CASSPGAGGNEQYF
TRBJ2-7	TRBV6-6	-	CASSYSPSYEQYF